This entry lists 22 T cell receptor beta chains sequenced from one sample in a study of blood T cell repertoires in COVID-19. The data were produced by immunoSEQ multiplex PCR, yet TCRdb's version contains in-frame clones alone and is incomplete. The profile shows about 220,000 clones, approximately 84% of them singletons. What was sequenced was peripheral blood. The receptor source for this set is a woman in her sixties with acute or convalescent COVID-19.

The chain carries TRBV28 and TRBJ1-2; tentative D call: TRBD1 (5 bases). Per the germline V gene, CDR1 is MDHEN and CDR2 is SYDVKM. This CDR3 comprises 16 residues. V gave up 6 bases and J gave up 4 bases, with 21 bases separating them. The CDR3 sequence is CASRGGEPQGTYGYTF. The CDR3 DNA is TGTGCCAGCAGGGGGGGGGAACCACAAGGGACCTATGGCTACACCTTC.

This sequence joins TRBV7-2 and TRBJ2-5, with 7 bases identical to TRBD1. Trimming took 5 bases from V and 3 from J; bases not matched to a gene: 9. CDR3 length: 15 amino acids. Germline loops: CDR1 SGHTA, CDR2 FQGNSA. The CDR3 region is CASSKTGPSKETQYF. The CDR3 bases are TGTGCCAGCAGCAAGACAGGGCCCTCTAAAGAGACCCAGTACTTC. Variable domain in full (rest from reference TRBV7-2 and TRBJ2-5): GAGVSQSPSNKVTEKGKDVELRCDPISGHTALYWYRQSLGQGLEFLIYFQGNSAPDKSGLPSDRFSAERTGGSVSTLTIQRTQQEDSAVYLCASSKTGPSKETQYFGPGTRLLVL.

The rearrangement links TRBV5-6 to TRBJ1-6; TRBD1 agrees at 7 bases. CDR1 and CDR2 (germline): SGHDT, YYEEEE. The junction had 4 bases not matched to a gene; V was cut back by 4 bases and J by 3 bases. The CDR3 extends over 15 amino acids. CDR3 in amino acids: CASSTTGIYNSPLHF. The CDR3, as DNA: TGTGCCAGCAGCACGACAGGGATCTATAATTCACCCCTCCACTTT.

This chain uses TRBV4-2 with TRBJ1-1; TRBD1 matches at 8 bases. The trim removed 0 bases at V and 0 bases at J, leaving 0 bases unmatched. CDR3 length: 15 amino acids. Per the germline V gene, CDR1 is LGHNA and CDR2 is YNFKEQ. CDR3: CASSQETGVNTEAFF. DNA for the CDR3: TGTGCCAGCAGCCAAGAGACAGGGGTGAACACTGAAGCTTTCTTT.

CDR3 sequence: CASIQNSGNTIYF. In DNA form, the CDR3 reads TGTGCCAGTATTCAGAACTCTGGAAACACCATATATTTT. The rearrangement joins TRBV25-1 to TRBJ1-3; D not certain. V lost 9 bases, J lost 0 bases, and 9 bases lay in between. Germline V gene data show CDR1 as MGHDK and CDR2 as SYGVNS. The CDR3 is 13 amino acids. The full variable domain, with the rest looked up from reference TRBV25-1 and TRBJ1-3, is EADIYQTPRYLVIGTGKKITLECSQTMGHDKMYWYQQDPGMELHLIHYSYGVNSTEKGDLSSESTVSRIRTEHFPLTLESARPSHTSQYLCASIQNSGNTIYFGEGSWLTVV.

As for this clone: One end of the junction varies from germline; a read error may be responsible. V gene TRBV5-5 combines with J gene TRBJ2-1, with 10 bases aligning to TRBD2. This CDR3 is 17 amino acids long. From germline, CDR1 is SGHKS and CDR2 YYEKEE (reference sequence). Here the CDR3 DNA reads TGTGCCCGCAGTCTGGGCCCAAGCGGGGGGGTCTACAATGAGCAGTTCTTC. It encodes CARSLGPSGGVYNEQFF.

This sequence joins TRBV3-1 (or the pseudogene TRBV3-2) and TRBJ2-7, with a weak D call TRBD1 (5 bases). Deletions cut 0 bases from V and 4 bases from J, with 10 bases between. This CDR3 has 14 residues. Germline V gives CDR1 LGHDT, CDR2 YNNKEL (reference sequence). CDR3 protein: CASSQDPRVYEQYF. The CDR3 DNA follows: TGTGCCAGCAGCCAAGACCCCAGGGTATACGAGCAGTACTTC.

The chain has TRBV5-4 and TRBJ1-2; D possibly corresponds to TRBD1 (5 bases). CDR3 length: 12 residues. With 4 bases removed from V and 8 bases from J, the gap between germline ends came to 12 bases. Germline assignment: CDR1 SGHNT and CDR2 YYREEE (reference sequence). The CDR3: CASSQGLLGYTF. The CDR3 DNA follows: TGTGCCAGCAGCCAGGGCCTCTTGGGCTACACCTTC.

The chain links TRBV4-1 to TRBJ1-1, with 7 bases fitting TRBD1. The CDR3 covers 14 residues. The junction had 11 bases not matched to a gene; V was cut back by 3 bases and J by 10 bases. Germline CDR1 reads MGHRA; CDR2 reads YSYEKL. The chain's CDR3 is CASSQWGQRDRAFF. Written as DNA, the CDR3 is TGCGCCAGCAGCCAGTGGGGACAGAGGGATAGAGCTTTCTTT.

Concerning this clone itself: The junction departs from the called germline gene at one end, perhaps through a read error. J is TRBJ1-2 and V is TRBV7-9; unclear D gene. The germline V gene has CDR1 SEHNR and CDR2 FQNEAQ (reference sequence). CDR3 size: 12 residues. The CDR3 bases are TGTGCCAGCAGCCTACCCACGGGGTTGGTGTCCTTC. This gives the protein CASSLPTGLVSF.

The chain couples TRBV10-3 to TRBJ2-1; D not certain. Germline assignment: CDR1 ENHRY and CDR2 SYGVKD. This CDR3 comprises 13 residues. Deletions cut 3 bases from V and 10 bases from J, with 13 bases between. Here the CDR3 DNA reads TGTGCCATCAGTGATGCCCAATACGGGGAGCAGTTCTTC. Translating it yields CAISDAQYGEQFF.

V and J are TRBV5-6 and TRBJ2-5, with no clear D. Germline CDR1 and CDR2: SGHDT and YYEEEE. The germline V and J ends were trimmed by 4 bases and 1 base, with 11 bases remaining between them. This CDR3 comprises 14 residues. CDR3 sequence: CASSPSSPQETQYF. The CDR3 region has the DNA TGTGCCAGCAGCCCAAGCTCCCCCCAAGAGACCCAGTACTTC.

The genes are TRBV5-4 and TRBJ1-6; maybe TRBD1 (5 bases). Germline CDR1 SGHNT, CDR2 YYREEE (reference sequence). V shed 5 bases and J shed 10 bases, with 19 bases lying between them. The CDR3 runs to 15 residues. This CDR3 is CASRPGLAAQSPLHF. As DNA, the CDR3 is TGTGCCAGCAGACCAGGGCTGGCGGCCCAATCACCCCTCCACTTT.

The gene calls are TRBV2 and TRBJ1-3, with D unresolved. Germline CDR1 is SNHLY and CDR2 is FYNNEI. Trimming shortened V by 5 bases and J by 0 bases, and 8 bases separated the two germline ends. The CDR3 extends over 14 amino acids. This CDR3 reads CASSSSYSGNTIYF. CDR3 bases: TGTGCCAGCAGTTCCTCGTACTCTGGAAACACCATATATTTT.

This clone was recorded only once. The chain joins TRBV11-2 to TRBJ1-2, with D unclear. CDR1 SGHAT and CDR2 FQNNGV come from the germline V gene. The CDR3 runs 13 residues. With 10 bases removed from V and 3 bases from J, the gap between germline ends came to 15 bases. CDR3 residues: CATGVSWDYGYTF. The CDR3, as DNA: TGTGCCACCGGGGTTTCGTGGGACTATGGCTACACCTTC.

A word on this clone: The same CDR3 also results from other DNA sequences found in this sample. The rearrangement uses TRBV4-2 and TRBJ2-3; 12 nucleotides line up with TRBD2. After removal of 3 bases from V and 4 bases from J, the junction contained 8 bases not matched to a gene. The CDR3 is 17 residues long. Germline V gene lookup returns CDR1 LGHNA and CDR2 YNFKEQ. The CDR3 loop reads CASSQYSSGGAADTQYF. CDR3 DNA sequence: TGTGCCAGCAGCCAGTACTCTAGCGGGGGGGCCGCAGATACGCAGTATTTT.

This clone has just one count. V is TRBV2 and J is TRBJ1-4; D uncertain. The V gene's germline CDR1 is SNHLY and CDR2 FYNNEI. CDR3 length equals 13 residues. The V end was cut by 7 bases, the J end by 8 bases, with 14 bases between. CDR3 nucleotides: TGTGCCAGCAACGGGAATGGGGAAGAAAAACTGTTTTTT. Translating it yields CASNGNGEEKLFF.

V is TRBV5-4 and J is TRBJ2-5; D may be TRBD1 (6 bases). The length of the CDR3 is 15 residues. CDR1 and CDR2 (germline): SGHNT, YYREEE (reference sequence). The germline V and J ends were trimmed by 5 bases and 4 bases, with 18 bases remaining between them. CDR3 loop: CASSVRGGSGETQYF. DNA for the CDR3: TGTGCCAGCAGTGTTAGAGGGGGTTCTGGAGAGACCCAGTACTTC.

The chain is built from TRBV2 and TRBJ1-2; 7 positions match TRBD1. The V segment lost 6 bases and the J segment 2 bases; nucleotides outside the gene matches: 9. Germline V gene sequence: CDR1 SNHLY, CDR2 FYNNEI. The CDR3 is made up of 15 amino acids. The CDR3 sequence is CASSLTRTGNYGYTF. DNA of the CDR3: TGTGCCAGCAGCCTTACCCGGACAGGAAACTATGGCTACACCTTC.

Notes on this clone: The sample holds other DNA sequences that translate to the same CDR3. This chain joins TRBV5-6 and TRBJ2-7; 7 nucleotides agree with TRBD1. Germline CDR1 reads SGHDT; CDR2 reads YYEEEE. The CDR3 is 13 amino acids. J was trimmed by 4 bases and V by 0 bases; bases with no gene match: 1. In nucleotides, the CDR3 is TGTGCCAGCAGCTTGGACAGGGGTTACGAGCAGTACTTC. Translation gives CASSLDRGYEQYF.

This clone has just one count. A much larger clone sits a single nucleotide away, making a read error possible. This CDR3 reads CASSLAGGSDTQYF. The CDR3, as DNA: TGTGCCAGCAGCTTAGCGGGGGGGTCAGATACGCAGTATTTT. The chain uses TRBV7-6 and TRBJ2-3, with 7 bases that match TRBD2. The germline V gene has CDR1 SGHVS and CDR2 FNYEAQ. The CDR3 sequence is 14 residues long. Losses at the gene ends were 0 bases for V and 4 bases for J; bases not matched to a gene: 1.

CDR3 bases: TGTGCCAGCAGCTTACAGGGGCTCAATGAGCAGTTCTTC. Translating gives CASSLQGLNEQFF. The chain has TRBV5-6 and TRBJ2-1, with 7 bases lining up with TRBD1. In germline, CDR1 is SGHDT, CDR2 YYEEEE. The junction had 2 bases not matched to a gene; V was cut back by 2 bases and J by 6 bases. The CDR3 runs to 13 residues.